What follows describes a single TCR beta chain. The data stem from a study of blood T cell repertoires in COVID-19. Overall study: Spain, Italy and the United States supplied samples that represented acute and convalescent COVID-19. T cells, B-cell-depleted T cells, or PBMCs provided the cDNA or gDNA that served as material.

V gave up 5 bases and J gave up 4 bases; unmatched junction bases: 15. The germline CDR1 and CDR2 sequences are LNHDA and SQIVND (reference sequence). This CDR3 spans 18 amino acids. Original methodology: For nucleated cells, counts were estimated from reference gene primer amplification. Using immunoSEQ multiplex PCR, the repertoire was profiled, and TCRdb retains in-frame clones only, with some absent. The DNA was the basis for D and trimming; V, J and clone size are from that table. The sample consists of under 200,000 clones, more than 85% of them appearing once. The source material was peripheral blood. This sequence joins TRBV19 and TRBJ2-3; 10 bases line up with TRBD2. The source is a man younger than 35 with acute or convalescent COVID-19. The CDR3 coding sequence is TGTGCCAGTAGTCTTTTGCCCCGGCTAGCGGGGGTGTCAGATACGCAGTATTTT. Encoded protein: CASSLLPRLAGVSDTQYF. The whole variable domain, filled in from reference TRBV19 and TRBJ2-3, reads DGGITQSPKYLFRKEGQNVTLSCEQNLNHDAMYWYRQDPGQGLRLIYYSQIVNDFQKGDIAEGYSVSREKKESFPLTVTSAQKNPTAFYLCASSLLPRLAGVSDTQYFGPGTRLTVL.